This T cell receptor (beta chain) was identified in a study of blood T cell repertoires in COVID-19. Study information: Samples came from the United States, Italy and Spain, spanning acute and convalescent COVID-19. T cells, B-cell-depleted T cells, or PBMCs supplied cDNA or gDNA.

The CDR3 extends over 15 amino acids. The ends were cut back, 3 bases at V and 6 bases at J, with 15 bases in the middle. CDR1 and CDR2 from the germline V gene are SEHNR and FQNEAQ (reference sequence). Method: immunoSEQ multiplex PCR; TCRdb's copy keeps in-frame clones and lacks some. The data show over 85,000 clones, 80% to 90% seen once. This clone was seen a few times. The sample was peripheral blood. The rearrangement uses TRBV7-9 and TRBJ2-1, with D possibly being TRBD1 (6 bases). The TCR originated in a woman aged 80 or over with acute or convalescent COVID-19. CDR3 in amino acids: CASSLRTAVLNEQFF. The CDR3 DNA reads as TGTGCCAGCAGCTTGAGGACAGCTGTTCTCAATGAGCAGTTCTTC.